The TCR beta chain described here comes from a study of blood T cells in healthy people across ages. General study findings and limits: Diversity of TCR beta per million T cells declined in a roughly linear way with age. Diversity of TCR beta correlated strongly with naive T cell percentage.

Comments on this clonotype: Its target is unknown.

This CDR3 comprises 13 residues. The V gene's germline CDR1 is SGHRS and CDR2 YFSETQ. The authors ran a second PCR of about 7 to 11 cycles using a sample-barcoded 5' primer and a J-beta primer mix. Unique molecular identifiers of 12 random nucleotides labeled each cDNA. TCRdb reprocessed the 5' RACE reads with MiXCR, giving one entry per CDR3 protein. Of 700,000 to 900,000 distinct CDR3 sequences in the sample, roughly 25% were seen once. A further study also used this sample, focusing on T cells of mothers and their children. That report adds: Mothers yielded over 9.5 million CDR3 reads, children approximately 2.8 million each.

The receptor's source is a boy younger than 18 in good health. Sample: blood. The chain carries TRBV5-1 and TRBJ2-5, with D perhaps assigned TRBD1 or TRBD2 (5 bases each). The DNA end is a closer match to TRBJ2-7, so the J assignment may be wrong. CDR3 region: CASSLGWGSEQYF. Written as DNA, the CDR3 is TGCGCCAGCAGCCTTGGATGGGGGAGCGAGCAGTACTTC.